This T cell receptor (beta chain) was retrieved from a study of blood T cell repertoires in COVID-19. V was shortened by 4 bases and J by 1 base, with 14 bases between the two germline ends. The CDR3 consists of 15 residues. From germline, CDR1 is SGHRS and CDR2 YFSETQ. Original processing methods: Estimation of nucleated cell counts relied on the amplification of reference gene primers. Assay used: immunoSEQ multiplex PCR; TCRdb lists only in-frame clones, some missing. V and J calls and clone size come straight from that table; D and trimming were deduced from the DNA. The data contain about 120,000 clones, roughly 89% of them singletons. This clone appeared a few times.

The chain links TRBV5-1 to TRBJ1-1; D might be TRBD1 (6 bases). This receptor was identified in a human donor with acute or convalescent COVID-19. The donor label of this sample is uncertain. The material sequenced was peripheral blood. DNA of the CDR3: TGCGCCAGCAGCCTGGCCGGGACAACGAACACTGAAGCTTTCTTT. It is translated as CASSLAGTTNTEAFF.